Detailed here is one T cell receptor beta chain. Read data end 3 residues before the CDR3 end; the end is taken from the germline J gene. Between the trimmed V and J ends, which lost 0 bases and 1 base, there was a span of 11 bases. Per the germline V gene, CDR1 is SGHRS and CDR2 is YFSETQ. The CDR3 consists of 16 residues. The data stem from a study of T cells in women clearing cervical HPV infection. Method: immunoSEQ multiplex PCR; TCRdb's copy keeps in-frame clones and lacks some. The ten top clones account for 6.6%, within a sample of tens of thousands of clones. The chain carries TRBV5-1 and TRBJ2-1, with D possibly being TRBD2 (7 bases). Sequencing used blood buffy coat. This TCR derives from a woman between 18 and 69 years old with a cervical HPV16 infection that either progressed to CIN3+ or cleared (not recorded which). The CDR3 bases that were read are TGCGCCAGCAGCTTGGTTGGGGGGGCGTCCTACAATGAG. Translated, it gives CASSLVGGASYNE. The CDR3 as a whole reads CASSLVGGASYNEQFF.